This T cell receptor (beta chain) was identified in a study of shared clonotypes between healthy human individuals. Study at large: Three CD4 naive, three CD4 memory, two CD8 naive and one CD8 memory plate were used per donor.

Each subset's genomic DNA was split evenly across several immunoSEQ plates. Profiled with immunoSEQ multiplex PCR; TCRdb holds only in-frame clones, not every one. The sample lists some 2.1 million clones, about 95% occurring once. This CDR3 has 16 amino acids. V lost 2 bases to trimming and J lost 3 bases; unmatched junction nucleotides: 6. Looked up from germline, CDR1 is MNHNY and CDR2 is SVGAGI (reference sequence). The donors, all of them Caucasian adults, lived in Nashville, Tennessee. The specimen was naive CD4+ T cells sorted from blood. Subset here: CD45RA+ positively selected. This sequence originates from a man in his late teens or twenties in good health. The rearrangement joins TRBV6-6 to TRBJ2-2, with TRBD2 matching over 7 bases. The CDR3 sequence: CASSYGGRAYTGELFF. As DNA, the CDR3 is TGTGCCAGCAGTTACGGTGGGAGGGCCTACACCGGGGAGCTGTTTTTT.